This TCR beta chain was identified during a study of blood T cell repertoires in COVID-19. Per the original methods: Estimated nucleated cell counts came from reference gene primer amplification. Profiled with immunoSEQ multiplex PCR; TCRdb holds only in-frame clones, not every one. V and J calls and clone size come straight from that table; D and trimming were deduced from the DNA. The data hold a few hundred thousand clones, with under 85% observed a single time. V lost 7 bases, J lost 2 bases, and 11 bases lay in between. In germline, CDR1 is MNHEY, CDR2 SVGAGI. This CDR3 has 13 residues. What was sequenced was PBMCs or T cells enriched from blood (not recorded which). The chain couples TRBV6-5 to TRBJ1-1; D remains ambiguous. The sequence was obtained from a woman between 50 and 59 years old who had recovered from COVID-19. CDR3 in DNA: TGTGCCAGCACCCAAACAGTCAACACTGAAGCTTTCTTT. It yields the protein CASTQTVNTEAFF.